Included here is one TCR beta chain sequence, with context. This sample is drawn from a study of T-cell reconstitution after alpha-beta-depleted transplantation in children. Molecular barcoding with unique molecular identifiers was used for the TCRbeta library. TCRdb passed the PCR reads through MiXCR, listing each CDR3 protein once. In the table there are 580,000 or so distinct CDR3 sequences, around 23% of which are singletons. Germline CDR1 and CDR2: DFQATT and SNEGSKA (reference sequence). V lost 3 bases and J 2 bases, leaving 22 bases between the germline ends. The CDR3 loop spans 18 amino acids.

The source is a boy in the first two years of life who had a stem cell transplant for acute myeloid leukemia, so the T cells may come from the graft donor. The specimen comprised PBMCs, mostly from graft donor cells, sampled 360 days after TCRalphabeta/CD19-depleted stem cell transplant. V is TRBV20-1 and J is TRBJ2-2, with D possibly being TRBD1 (6 bases). In DNA, the CDR3 is TGCAGTGCTAGGGCACCATACCGGGACAATCACAACACCGGGGAGCTGTTTTTT. This translates into CSARAPYRDNHNTGELFF.